Following are 2 T cell receptor beta chains from one sample sequenced in a study of shared clonotypes between healthy human individuals (dated by TCRdb to 2019 to 2021). Libraries were prepared through the immunoSEQ multiplex PCR assay. This is the immuneACCESS table as TCRdb keeps it, with only in-frame sequences that have V and J called. A part of the clones is gone; compared with another copy, unresolved V genes explain less than half, and the rest is unexplained. The sample records hundreds of thousands of clones, 72% of which are singletons. Clones ranked in the top ten supply about 1.7% of the sample. The sample taken for sequencing was memory CD4+ T cells sorted from blood. This specimen's cell subset or site label, per the study, means: CD45RA-negative fraction. These receptors all stem from a woman younger than 45 in good health.

The chain carries TRBV29-1 and TRBJ2-5; D gene uncertain. The CDR3 is made up of 12 amino acids. Germline V gives CDR1 SQVTM, CDR2 ANQGSEA. Trimming left V 5 bases short and J 4 bases short, with 11 bases between. This CDR3 reads CSVRRQRETQYF. As DNA, the CDR3 is TGCAGCGTTAGGCGGCAGAGAGAGACCCAGTACTTC.

The CDR3 nucleotides read TGTGCCAGCAGGCGGACTAGCGGGAGTTACGAGCAGTACTTC. Its translation is CASRRTSGSYEQYF. V is TRBV6-6 and J is TRBJ2-7; 13 nucleotides line up with TRBD2. The CDR3 spans 14 residues. V lost 6 bases and J lost 4; bases outside the gene matches: 3. The germline gives CDR1 MNHNY, CDR2 SVGAGI (reference sequence).